This T cell receptor (beta chain) was profiled in a study of response to subunit inactivated influenza vaccine. One entry per CDR3 protein results from TCRdb running MiXCR on the RT-PCR reads. The sample holds hundreds of thousands of distinct CDR3 sequences; about 25% are singletons and the top ten take over 1.5%. This clonotype has just a few counts. The antigen is undetermined. The CDR3 spans 17 residues. Looked up from germline, CDR1 is SGHRS and CDR2 is YFSETQ. V shed 0 bases, J shed 1 base, and the junction held 8 bases outside the gene matches. Whole-study findings and limits: Authors suggested each seasonal influenza vaccination recruits few new T cells.

The source was CD4+ T cells sorted from PBMCs, collected about 5 days after vaccination. The V call is TRBV5-1, the J call TRBJ1-1, with TRBD1 matching 8 bases. This clonotype originated in a middle-aged man who received an inactivated influenza vaccine. CDR3 bases: TGCGCCAGCAGCTTGGGGCAGGGGGCGGGTAGGAACACTGAAGCTTTCTTT. Its protein product is CASSLGQGAGRNTEAFF. The full variable domain, rest sourced from reference TRBV5-1 and TRBJ1-1, is KAGVTQTPRYLIKTRGQQVTLSCSPISGHRSVSWYQQTPGQGLQFLFEYFSETQRNKGNFPGRFSGRQFSNSRSEMNVSTLELGDSALYLCASSLGQGAGRNTEAFFGQGTRLTVV.